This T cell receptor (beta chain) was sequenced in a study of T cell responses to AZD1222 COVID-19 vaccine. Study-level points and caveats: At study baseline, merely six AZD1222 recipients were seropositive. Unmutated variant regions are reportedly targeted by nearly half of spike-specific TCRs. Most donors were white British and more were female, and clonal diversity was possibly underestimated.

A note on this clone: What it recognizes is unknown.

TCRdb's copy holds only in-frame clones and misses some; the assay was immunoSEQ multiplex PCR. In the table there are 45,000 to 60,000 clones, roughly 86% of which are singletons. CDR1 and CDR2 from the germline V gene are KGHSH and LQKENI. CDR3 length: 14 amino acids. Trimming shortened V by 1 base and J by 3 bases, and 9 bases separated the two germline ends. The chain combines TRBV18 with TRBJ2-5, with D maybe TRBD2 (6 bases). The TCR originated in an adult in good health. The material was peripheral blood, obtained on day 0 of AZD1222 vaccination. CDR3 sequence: CASSPRGGEETQYF. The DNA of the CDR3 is TGTGCCAGCTCACCACGGGGAGGAGAAGAGACCCAGTACTTC.